These 22 T cell receptor beta chains originate from one sample sequenced in a study of cytomegalovirus exposure and HLA in healthy donors. PCR employed 60 Vbeta and 13 Jbeta primers. The repertoire was sequenced with immunoSEQ multiplex PCR; TCRdb's copy has only in-frame clones and lacks some. The profile shows 95,000 or so clones, 81% of them singletons. The sequenced sample was PBMCs. These receptors were collected from a woman aged 65 to 85 in good health and CMV-seropositive.

This clone was seen once. CDR3 residues: CASSQEREGHEQYF. As DNA, the CDR3 is TGCGCCAGCAGCCAAGAGCGGGAGGGTCACGAGCAGTACTTC. The chain employs TRBV4-3 and TRBJ2-7, with 9 bases aligning to TRBD2. Germline V lookup: CDR1 LGHNA, CDR2 YSLEER. J lost 5 bases, V lost 0 bases, and 2 bases had no gene match. The CDR3 spans 14 residues.

The chain carries TRBV6-5 and TRBJ1-2, with 9 bases identical to TRBD1. Germline V gene sequence: CDR1 MNHEY, CDR2 SVGAGI. This CDR3 is built from 16 residues. Losses at the gene ends were 4 bases for V and 5 bases for J; bases not matched to a gene: 11. CDR3 loop: CASSSTTDRGGYGYTF. The CDR3 DNA is TGTGCCAGCAGTTCTACAACGGACAGGGGTGGATATGGCTACACCTTC.

This clone was seen only once. The rearrangement uses TRBV25-1 and TRBJ2-5; D is uncertain. Germline V lookup: CDR1 MGHDK, CDR2 SYGVNS. Trimming cost V 2 bases and J 1 base, with 14 bases left between them. CDR3 length: 16 amino acids. In nucleotides, the CDR3 is TGTGCCAGCAGTGAAAATAGGCGGCCCTTCCAAGAGACCCAGTACTTC. Protein product: CASSENRRPFQETQYF.

The chain recombines TRBV15 with TRBJ2-1, with D possibly being TRBD2 (6 bases). Germline V gene data show CDR1 as LNHNV and CDR2 as YYDKDF (reference sequence). This CDR3 is built from 14 residues. Trimming removed 7 bases at V and 0 bases at J, with 10 bases between. CDR3 DNA sequence: TGTGCCACCACCCCGGACTACTCCTACAATGAGCAGTTCTTC. It yields the protein CATTPDYSYNEQFF.

The V gene is TRBV6-1, the J gene TRBJ1-5; 10 positions agree with TRBD1. Germline CDR1 and CDR2: MNHNS and SASEGT. With 10 bases clipped from V and 4 bases from J, the junction kept 7 bases outside the gene matches. The CDR3 consists of 14 residues. The CDR3, as DNA: TGTGCCACCAGGACAGGGGGGTCAAATCAGCCCCAGCATTTT. This translates into CATRTGGSNQPQHF.

A few counts support this clone. The chain joins TRBV6-1 to TRBJ1-5, with TRBD1 as a possible D gene (5 bases). CDR1 is MNHNS and CDR2 is SASEGT in the germline V gene. V was pared by 3 bases and J by 2 bases, with 14 bases between. CDR3 size: 16 residues. CDR3 sequence (DNA): TGTGCCAGCAGTGATAAGGGGCAAATCGGCAATCAGCCCCAGCATTTT. Amino acid sequence: CASSDKGQIGNQPQHF.

The genes are TRBV10-1 and TRBJ2-3, with D possibly TRBD1 on 7 matching bases. V was trimmed by 5 bases and J by 2 bases, leaving 11 bases between them. The length of the CDR3 is 14 residues. Germline V lookup: CDR1 WNHNN, CDR2 SYGVQD (reference sequence). The CDR3 bases are TGCGCCAGCAGTCAGGGGGGCTCCACAGATACGCAGTATTTT. As protein: CASSQGGSTDTQYF.

This clone was picked up one time. The chain has TRBV7-9 and TRBJ2-3, with TRBD1 matching over 8 bases. CDR1 SEHNR and CDR2 FQNEAQ come from the germline V gene (reference sequence). This CDR3 has 15 amino acids. Trimming removed 3 bases from V and 4 bases from J; junction bases left unmatched: 6. The CDR3 spells CASSFRQGMADTQYF. The CDR3 nucleotides are TGTGCCAGCAGCTTTAGACAGGGGATGGCAGATACGCAGTATTTT.

J is TRBJ2-1 and V is TRBV4-3; D not resolved. V was cut by 0 bases and J by 4 bases, with 10 bases left in between. Germline-derived CDR1 and CDR2 are LGHNA and YSLEER. The CDR3 extends over 15 amino acids. CDR3 bases: TGCGCCAGCAGCCAAGAAGACTCTTATTACAATGAGCAGTTCTTC. It yields the protein CASSQEDSYYNEQFF.

This chain uses TRBV4-2 with TRBJ1-3; possibly TRBD1 for D (6 bases). Trimming shortened V by 0 bases and J by 1 base, and 13 bases separated the two germline ends. The CDR3 length is 17 residues. The germline V gene encodes CDR1 LGHNA and CDR2 YNFKEQ. CDR3 sequence (DNA): TGTGCCAGCAGCCAAGATACAGGGTCGGGGTCTGGAAACACCATATATTTT. Its translation is CASSQDTGSGSGNTIYF.

This rearrangement joins TRBV28 to TRBJ1-4; D is unclear. The CDR3 runs 15 residues. Germline V CDR1 and CDR2: MDHEN, SYDVKM. V lost 3 bases, J lost 12 bases, and 20 bases lay in between. Here the CDR3 reads CASSFSPGVGVELFF. Here the CDR3 DNA reads TGTGCCAGCAGTTTTTCACCAGGCGTCGGGGTGGAACTGTTTTTT.

This chain uses TRBV28 with TRBJ1-3; 11 bases align to TRBD1. The CDR3 is 18 residues long. V trimming: 5 bases; J trimming: 0 bases; junction bases outside the gene matches: 9. Per germline, CDR1 MDHEN and CDR2 SYDVKM. The CDR3 nucleotides are TGTGCCAGCAGTCGGATCGGGACAGGGGGATCCTCTGGAAACACCATATATTTT. This codes for CASSRIGTGGSSGNTIYF.

The CDR3 protein is CASSHRGTVKPFVTNEKLFF. Here the CDR3 DNA reads TGTGCCAGCAGCCACCGGGGGACGGTCAAGCCTTTTGTGACTAATGAAAAACTGTTTTTT. The V and J genes are TRBV27 and TRBJ1-4; possibly TRBD1 for D (5 bases). CDR1 is MNHEY and CDR2 is SMNVEV in the germline V gene (reference sequence). CDR3 size: 20 residues. V dropped 6 bases and J dropped 2 bases, with 28 bases sitting between them.

The rearrangement links TRBV13 to TRBJ2-3; 9 bases line up with TRBD2. The germline gives CDR1 PRHDT, CDR2 FYEKMQ (reference sequence). The CDR3 runs to 16 residues. V lost 5 bases to trimming and J lost 2 bases; unmatched junction nucleotides: 8. CDR3 nucleotides: TGTGCCAGCAGCACTACGGCTAGCGGGAACACAGATACGCAGTATTTT. Its protein product is CASSTTASGNTDTQYF.

The chain employs TRBV7-9 and TRBJ2-3; TRBD1 matches 7 bases. Germline loops: CDR1 SEHNR, CDR2 FQNEAQ (reference sequence). The trim removed 4 bases at V and 3 bases at J, leaving 4 bases unmatched. CDR3 length: 14 amino acids. CDR3: CASSWDRLTDTQYF. CDR3 DNA sequence: TGTGCCAGCAGCTGGGACAGATTAACAGATACGCAGTATTTT.

The chain combines TRBV9 with TRBJ2-2, with 8 bases lining up with TRBD1. The CDR3 has 16 amino acids. The germline gives CDR1 SGDLS, CDR2 YYNGEE. Trimming took 0 bases from V and 6 from J; bases not matched to a gene: 7. As DNA, the CDR3 is TGTGCCAGCAGCGTAGCTCCGACAGGGGAGGCCGGGGAGCTGTTTTTT. It codes for CASSVAPTGEAGELFF.

About this clone itself: At one end the junction does not follow the germline gene, possibly because of a read error. The CDR3 loop reads CSIELQGYEQYF. CDR3 coding DNA: TGCAGCATTGAGTTACAGGGCTACGAGCAGTACTTC. V is TRBV29-1 and J is TRBJ2-7, with a tentative D call TRBD1 (6 bases). Germline CDR1 reads SQVTM; CDR2 reads ANQGSEA. CDR3 length: 12 residues.

J is TRBJ1-5 and V is TRBV5-8, with 8 positions matching TRBD1. The CDR3 covers 17 residues. Germline V lookup: CDR1 SGHTS, CDR2 YDEGEE. Germline trimming cut 0 bases from V and 0 bases from J; bases unmatched to any gene: 5. The CDR3 loop reads CASSLGTGSYSNQPQHF. CDR3 DNA: TGTGCCAGCAGCTTGGGGACAGGGAGTTATAGCAATCAGCCCCAGCATTTT.

The chain links TRBV7-2 to TRBJ2-1, with a weak D call TRBD2 (5 bases). The V gene's germline CDR1 is SGHTA and CDR2 FQGNSA. V lost 2 bases and J lost 6, with 14 bases in between. CDR3 length equals 15 residues. The CDR3 spells CASSLYLLDGNEQFF. CDR3 bases: TGTGCCAGCAGCTTATATTTACTAGATGGCAATGAGCAGTTCTTC.

This clone came up a few times. DNA of the CDR3: TGCGCCAGCAGCCCCTCAGGTATGGGCACTGAAGCTTTCTTT. It translates to CASSPSGMGTEAFF. This sequence joins TRBV5-1 and TRBJ1-1, with D unclear. This CDR3 is 14 amino acids long. The V and J ends lost 4 bases and 4 bases respectively, with 14 bases between them. Germline V CDR1 and CDR2: SGHRS, YFSETQ.

The V and J genes are TRBV7-6 and TRBJ2-1, with D possibly matching TRBD2 (5 bases). V shed 5 bases and J shed 10 bases, with 18 bases lying between them. This CDR3 region has 14 residues. Germline V gene sequence: CDR1 SGHVS, CDR2 FNYEAQ. The CDR3 DNA is TGTGCCAGCAGCCTGGACTTTAATAGGGTCGAGCAGTTCTTC. It is translated as CASSLDFNRVEQFF.

The chain recombines TRBV7-3 with TRBJ2-5; possible D gene TRBD1, 6 bases. The CDR3 length is 14 residues. Per the germline V gene, CDR1 is SGHTA and CDR2 is FQGTGA. Trimming left V 5 bases short and J 1 base short, with 11 bases between. The CDR3 DNA follows: TGTGCCAGCAGCCACACAGGGTCCCAAGAGACCCAGTACTTC. Protein: CASSHTGSQETQYF.